The 4 T cell receptor beta chains listed next were all sequenced from one sample in a study of OX40 agonist ivuxolimab in advanced cancers. Produced via immunoSEQ multiplex PCR; TCRdb's table is partial and in-frame only. The sample yields roughly 70,000 clones, roughly 80% seen once. The input for sequencing was CD4+ or CD8+ T cells sorted from blood, taken in a trial of the OX40 agonist ivuxolimab. The receptors shown here come from an adult with an advanced solid tumor such as melanoma, head and neck, liver or kidney cancer.

This chain links TRBV5-5 with TRBJ1-4; D is unresolved. With 2 bases removed from V and 0 bases from J, the gap between germline ends came to 8 bases. The germline V gene has CDR1 SGHKS and CDR2 YYEKEE (reference sequence). This CDR3 region has 15 residues. In nucleotides, the CDR3 is TGTGCCAGCAGCTTCGACTATTCAACTAATGAAAAACTGTTTTTT. This translates into CASSFDYSTNEKLFF.

This clone turned up a few times. The chain couples TRBV5-1 to TRBJ1-6, with 10 bases that match TRBD1. CDR3 length equals 16 residues. The trim removed 0 bases at V and 8 bases at J, leaving 5 bases unmatched. Germline V gene lookup returns CDR1 SGHRS and CDR2 YFSETQ. The CDR3 coding sequence is TGCGCCAGCAGCTTGGCCCCGGACAGGGGGGATTCACCCCTCCACTTT. It encodes CASSLAPDRGDSPLHF.

V gene TRBV9 combines with J gene TRBJ1-1; weak D call: TRBD1 (6 bases). The CDR3 runs 16 residues. V was trimmed by 4 bases and J by 1 base, leaving 17 bases between them. CDR1 is SGDLS and CDR2 is YYNGEE in the germline V gene. CDR3 in amino acids: CASSPGGGTGNTEAFF. In nucleotides, the CDR3 is TGTGCCAGCAGCCCCGGGGGGGGCACCGGGAACACTGAAGCTTTCTTT.

This rearrangement joins TRBV4-1 to TRBJ1-2; D call uncertain. The length of the CDR3 is 15 residues. V lost 1 base to trimming and J lost 2 bases, with 11 bases between them. Germline V gene lookup returns CDR1 MGHRA and CDR2 YSYEKL. In DNA, the CDR3 is TGCGCCAGCAGCCAAGGTTTCCGGACGAACTATGGCTACACCTTC. This sequence encodes CASSQGFRTNYGYTF.